This is a list of T cell receptor beta chains from one sample in a study of OX40 agonist ivuxolimab in advanced cancers. TCRdb's table, derived via immunoSEQ multiplex PCR, lists solely in-frame clones and lacks some. Of about 80,000 clones in the sample, approximately 82% were seen once. This sample comprised CD4+ or CD8+ T cells sorted from blood, obtained in a trial of the OX40 agonist ivuxolimab. The receptors originated from an adult with an advanced solid tumor such as melanoma, head and neck, liver or kidney cancer. CDR3s include the opening cysteine and the closing phenylalanine or tryptophan.

TRBJ2-7 | 13 | TRBV5-1 | CASSLAGVYEQYF
TRBJ1-1 | 15 | TRBV28 | CASSLSFTLNTEAFF
TRBJ2-6 | 16 | TRBV7-8 | CASSPPRVLWANVLTF
TRBJ2-6 | 17 | TRBV27 | CASTGQELLSGANVLTF
TRBJ2-2 | 15 | TRBV5-1 | CASSTGSTNTGELFF
TRBJ1-1 | 14 | TRBV6-6 | CASALSLFSTEAFF
TRBJ1-2 | 13 | TRBV2 | CASRPRNNNGYTF
TRBJ1-1 | 14 | TRBV10-3 | CAITQAGQNTEAFF
TRBJ2-1 | 13 | TRBV27 | CASSLREGNEQFF
TRBJ2-2 | 17 | TRBV7-9 | CASSPQLGRGGTGELFF
TRBJ2-3 | 12 | TRBV29-1 | CSARQSTDTQYF
TRBJ1-1 | 14 | TRBV7-9 | CASNPMAANTEAFF
TRBJ2-3 | 15 | TRBV5-1 | CASSLNPGRTDTQYF
TRBJ2-5 | 13 | TRBV6-1 | CASSGPGRETQYF
TRBJ1-1 | 13 | TRBV6-1 | CASSDQGNTEAFF
TRBJ2-3 | 14 | TRBV7-2 | CASSLNSGPDTQYF
TRBJ1-1 | 13 | TRBV19 | CASTGQRNTEAFF
TRBJ2-3 | 16 | TRBV11-2 | CASTGGLAGPTDTQYF
TRBJ2-1 | 17 | TRBV7-8 | CASSLDSLRGTGNEQFF
TRBJ2-7 | 14 | TRBV27 | CATLPNFSSYEQYF
TRBJ2-5 | 13 | TRBV11-3 | CASSPGVGETQYF
TRBJ2-5 | 12 | TRBV10-3 | CAIRNRDETQYF
TRBJ2-7 | 16 | TRBV5-4 | CASSPTTSGRFNEQYF
TRBJ1-5 | 14 | TRBV18 | CASSPQGWDQPQHF
TRBJ1-2 | 14 | TRBV18 | CASSGGQGNYGYTF
TRBJ2-2 | 13 | TRBV7-5 | CVRTPPNTGELFF
TRBJ2-5 | 16 | TRBV5-4 | CASSPPTRGGQETQYF
TRBJ2-3 | 14 | TRBV9 | CASSVGGSTDTQYF
TRBJ2-1 | 10 | TRBV10-3 | CAAGGNEQFF
TRBJ2-5 | 13 | TRBV9 | CASSVGPAETQYF
TRBJ2-7 | 15 | TRBV10-3 | CAISDPGQGSYEQYF
TRBJ2-7 | 14 | TRBV7-2 | CASSFSAGGYEQYF
TRBJ1-3 | 16 | TRBV28 | CASSLFMGSSGNTIYF
TRBJ1-2 | 15 | TRBV5-1 | CASSAYGAGEEGYTF
TRBJ2-7 | 16 | TRBV19 | CASSSTGIQSSYEQYF
TRBJ2-7 | 14 | TRBV11-1 | CASSFRGGTYEQYF
TRBJ2-3 | 14 | TRBV11-2 | CASSFSGKADTQYF
TRBJ2-5 | 14 | TRBV25-1 | CASHRGGGQETQYF
TRBJ2-1 | 16 | TRBV4-1 | CASSQGPGGVWDEQFF
TRBJ2-3 | 12 | TRBV5-6 | CASSRGPDTQYF
TRBJ2-3 | 18 | TRBV7-2 | CASSLRLAGNRLTDTQYF
TRBJ1-4 | 14 | TRBV2 | CASSAGLANEKLFF
TRBJ2-5 | 11 | TRBV20-1 | CSAGGAETQYF
TRBJ2-7 | 15 | TRBV14 | CASSQRQAASYEQYF
TRBJ2-7 | 16 | TRBV2 | CASSARRGQGLSEQYF
TRBJ2-1 | 16 | TRBV12-2 | CASRLFGTRILNEQFF
TRBJ2-7 | 16 | TRBV9 | CASSVGLAGVGYEQYF
TRBJ1-5 | 15 | TRBV19 | CASSPYGVRNQPQHF
TRBJ1-3 | 15 | TRBV6-6 | CASSFGTAKGNTIYF